The entry that follows covers one T cell receptor (beta chain) sequence. Unmatched junction bases numbered 12, after V lost 7 bases and J lost 8 bases. CDR3 length equals 15 residues. CDR1 and CDR2 from the germline V gene are MDHEN and SYDVKM. The data are from a study of T cell changes during pregnancy in multiple sclerosis. Sequencing used immunoSEQ multiplex PCR; TCRdb keeps in-frame clones, though not all of them. The sample has approximately 22,000 clones; 80% to 95% are singletons. V is TRBV28 and J is TRBJ2-1, with 9 bases fitting TRBD1. Sequenced material: CD8+ T cells from peripheral blood mononuclear cells, taken in the third trimester of pregnancy. This TCR derives from a female donor with multiple sclerosis, enrolled in a pregnancy study. In nucleotides, the CDR3 is TGTGCCAGCACTCCGACAGGGGGTGTCAGGGATGAGCAGTTCTTC. Encoded protein: CASTPTGGVRDEQFF.